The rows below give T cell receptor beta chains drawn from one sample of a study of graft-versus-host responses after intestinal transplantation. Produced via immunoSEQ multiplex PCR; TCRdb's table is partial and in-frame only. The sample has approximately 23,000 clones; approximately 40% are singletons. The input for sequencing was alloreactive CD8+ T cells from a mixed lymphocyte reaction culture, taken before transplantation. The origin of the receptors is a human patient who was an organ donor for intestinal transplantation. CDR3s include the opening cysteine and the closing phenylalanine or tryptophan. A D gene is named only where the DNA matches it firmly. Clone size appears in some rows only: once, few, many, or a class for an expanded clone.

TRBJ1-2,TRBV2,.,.,CASSGETGNYGYTF,TGTGCCAGCAGTGGGGAGACAGGCAACTATGGCTACACCTTC
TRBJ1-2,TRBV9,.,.,CASSVAERGGYTF,TGTGCCAGCAGCGTAGCTGAGCGGGGTGGCTACACCTTC
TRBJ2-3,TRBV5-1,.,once,CATEGDTQYF,TGCGCCACCGAGGGGGATACGCAGTATTTT
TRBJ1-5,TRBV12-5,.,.,CASGPRDGNQPQHF,TGTGCTAGTGGCCCAAGGGACGGTAATCAGCCCCAGCATTTT
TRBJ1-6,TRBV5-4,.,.,CASSLLDGGPNNSPLHF,TGTGCCAGCAGTTTACTAGACGGCGGCCCAAATAATTCACCCCTCCACTTT
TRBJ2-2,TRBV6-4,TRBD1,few,CASSETGANTGELFF,TGTGCCAGCAGTGAGACAGGGGCGAACACCGGGGAGCTGTTTTTT
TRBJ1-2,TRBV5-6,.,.,CASSPDPGRSYGYTF,TGTGCCAGCAGCCCAGATCCAGGGAGAAGCTATGGCTACACCTTC
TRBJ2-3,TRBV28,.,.,CASSFGLSTDTQYF,TGTGCCAGCAGTTTTGGACTCAGCACAGATACGCAGTATTTT
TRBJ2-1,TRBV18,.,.,CASSPPQGPHEQFF,TGTGCCAGCTCACCCCCTCAGGGGCCGCATGAGCAGTTCTTC
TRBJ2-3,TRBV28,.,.,CASSYGSDTQYF,TGTGCCAGCAGCTATGGATCAGATACGCAGTATTTT
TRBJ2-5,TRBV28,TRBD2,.,CASTPLRAGGLWETQYF,TGTGCCAGCACCCCTTTGAGAGCGGGAGGGCTTTGGGAGACCCAGTACTTC
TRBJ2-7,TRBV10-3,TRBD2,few,CAISEAGTSGYEQYF,TGTGCCATCAGTGAGGCGGGGACTAGCGGTTACGAGCAGTACTTC
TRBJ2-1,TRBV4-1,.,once,CASSQVPSSYNEQFF,TGCGCCAGCAGCCAAGTCCCAAGCTCCTACAATGAGCAGTTCTTC
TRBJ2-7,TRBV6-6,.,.,CASGAGLSYEQYF,TGTGCCAGCGGGGCAGGGTTGTCCTACGAGCAGTACTTC
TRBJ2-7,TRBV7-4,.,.,CASSLGQGGEQYF,TGTGCCAGCAGCTTAGGTCAGGGAGGCGAGCAGTACTTC
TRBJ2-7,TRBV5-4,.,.,CASRKGPNSYEQYF,TGTGCCAGCAGGAAGGGGCCCAACTCCTACGAGCAGTACTTC
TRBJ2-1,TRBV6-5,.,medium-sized,CASSWSLEYNEQFF,TGTGCCAGCAGTTGGTCGCTCGAGTACAATGAGCAGTTCTTC
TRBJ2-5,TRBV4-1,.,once,CASSQDWETQYF,TGCGCCAGCAGCCAAGATTGGGAGACCCAGTACTTC
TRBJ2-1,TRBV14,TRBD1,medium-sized,CASSSGGYNEQFF,TGTGCCAGCAGCTCAGGGGGCTACAATGAGCAGTTCTTC
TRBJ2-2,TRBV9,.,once,CASSVGIPGELFF,TGTGCCAGCAGCGTGGGAATTCCCGGGGAGCTGTTTTTT
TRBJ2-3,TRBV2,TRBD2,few,CASSEYVTSSDTQYF,TGTGCCAGCAGTGAATATGTGACTAGCTCAGATACGCAGTATTTT
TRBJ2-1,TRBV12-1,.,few,CASSFSGNEQFF,TGTGCCAGCAGCTTTAGCGGCAATGAGCAGTTCTTC
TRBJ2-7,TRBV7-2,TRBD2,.,CASSLRAGASSYEQYF,TGTGCCAGCAGCTTAAGAGCGGGAGCGAGCTCCTACGAGCAGTACTTC
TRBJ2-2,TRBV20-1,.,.,CSARHTGELFF,TGCAGTGCTAGACACACCGGGGAGCTGTTTTTT
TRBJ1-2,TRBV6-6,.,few,CASSWGTGGGGYTF,TGTGCCAGCAGTTGGGGTACAGGAGGGGGTGGCTACACCTTC
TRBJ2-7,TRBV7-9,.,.,CASSQEPGLSYEQYF,TGTGCCAGCAGCCAAGAACCCGGGCTATCCTACGAGCAGTACTTC
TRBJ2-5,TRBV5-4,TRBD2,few,CASSLGAGQETQYF,TGTGCCAGCAGCTTGGGAGCGGGACAAGAGACCCAGTACTTC
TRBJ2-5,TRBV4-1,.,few,CASSQEATKSGTQYF,TGCGCCAGCAGCCAAGAGGCTACCAAGAGTGGGACCCAGTACTTC
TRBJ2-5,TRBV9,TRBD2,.,CASSVGTSGRETQYF,TGTGCCAGCAGCGTAGGGACTAGCGGGAGAGAGACCCAGTACTTC
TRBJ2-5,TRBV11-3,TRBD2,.,CASSLVKAGGGETQYF,TGTGCCAGCAGCTTAGTAAAAGCGGGAGGAGGAGAGACCCAGTACTTC
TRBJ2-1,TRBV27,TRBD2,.,CASNPEASGAWNEQFF,TGTGCCAGCAACCCAGAGGCTAGCGGGGCCTGGAATGAGCAGTTCTTC
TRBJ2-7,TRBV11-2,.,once,CASSLDPGSYEQYF,TGTGCCAGCAGCTTAGATCCGGGTTCCTACGAGCAGTACTTC
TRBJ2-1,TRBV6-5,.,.,CASSYGWEQFF,TGTGCCAGCAGTTACGGCTGGGAGCAGTTCTTC
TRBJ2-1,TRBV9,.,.,CASSVEDNEQFF,TGTGCCAGCAGCGTAGAAGACAATGAGCAGTTCTTC
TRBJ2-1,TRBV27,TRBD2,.,CASRPLASYNEQFF,TGTGCCAGCAGACCACTAGCGTCTTACAATGAGCAGTTCTTC
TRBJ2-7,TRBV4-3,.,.,CASSQVGSMYF,TGCGCCAGCAGCCAAGTAGGTAGTATGTACTTC
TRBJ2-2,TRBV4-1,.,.,CASSLRMTGELFF,TGCGCCAGCAGCCTCCGGATGACCGGGGAGCTGTTTTTT
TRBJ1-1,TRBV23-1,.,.,CASSQSMTANTEAFF,TGCGCCAGCAGTCAATCTATGACAGCGAACACTGAAGCTTTCTTT
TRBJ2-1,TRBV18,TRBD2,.,CASSQGLALRNEQFF,TGTGCCAGCTCACAGGGACTAGCCCTAAGGAATGAGCAGTTCTTC
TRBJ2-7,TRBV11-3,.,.,CASSSPGTHF,TGTGCCAGCAGCTCACCCGGGACCCACTTC
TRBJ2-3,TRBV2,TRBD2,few,CASSELAGSTDTQYF,TGTGCCAGCAGTGAACTAGCGGGAAGCACAGATACGCAGTATTTT
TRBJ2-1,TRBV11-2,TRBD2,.,CASSFSLAGGPSYNEQFF,TGTGCCAGCAGCTTCAGCCTAGCGGGAGGGCCGTCGTACAATGAGCAGTTCTTC
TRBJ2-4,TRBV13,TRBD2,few,CASNPAGTSGTLAKNIQYF,TGTGCCAGCAACCCCGCCGGGACTAGCGGGACCCTAGCCAAAAACATTCAGTACTTC
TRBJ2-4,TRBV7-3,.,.,CASSLIIKSLAKNIQYF,TGTGCCAGCAGCTTAATCATTAAGAGCCTAGCCAAAAACATTCAGTACTTC
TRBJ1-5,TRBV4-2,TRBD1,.,CASSQGSAGGLDQPQHF,TGTGCCAGCAGCCAAGGTTCGGCAGGGGGCTTGGATCAGCCCCAGCATTTT
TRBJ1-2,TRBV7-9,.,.,CASSVDDHYGYTF,TGTGCCAGCAGCGTTGACGACCACTATGGCTACACCTTC